The 24 T cell receptor beta chains below all came from one sample that was sequenced in a study of blood T cells in healthy people across ages. The authors ran a second PCR of about 6 to 11 cycles using a sample-barcoded 5' primer and a J-beta primer mix. Using its own MiXCR run on the 5' RACE reads, TCRdb lists one record per CDR3 protein. The sample contains roughly 680,000 distinct CDR3 sequences, 20% to 25% of which appear only once. Sequencing input: blood. These receptors came from a man between 65 and 85 years old in good health.

In this sample, this clonotype turned up a few times. V and J are TRBV3-1 and TRBJ2-1; perhaps TRBD1 as D (6 bases). The V end lost 8 bases, the J end lost 2 bases, and 16 bases lay between the germline ends. The CDR3 extends over 15 amino acids. Germline CDR1 is LGHDT and CDR2 is YNNKEL (reference sequence). CDR3 sequence: CASEGGGTAYNEQFF. CDR3 sequence (DNA): TGTGCCAGCGAAGGTGGGGGCACCGCCTACAATGAGCAGTTCTTC.

This clonotype was detected only a few times. The genes are TRBV11-2 and TRBJ1-1; possible D gene TRBD1, 6 bases. The germline V and J ends were trimmed by 2 bases and 4 bases, with 14 bases remaining between them. CDR1 SGHAT and CDR2 FQNNGV come from the germline V gene. There are 15 residues in the CDR3. CDR3 protein: CASSLFAGGGTEAFF. The CDR3 DNA follows: TGTGCCAGCAGCTTATTCGCGGGGGGCGGCACTGAAGCTTTCTTT.

This clonotype has only a few counts. The J gene is TRBJ2-1, the V gene TRBV20-1; 11 nucleotides agree with TRBD2. V dropped 3 bases and J dropped 6; count of bases not matched to a gene: 4. The CDR3 covers 14 residues. CDR1 is DFQATT and CDR2 is SNEGSKA in the germline V gene (reference sequence). CDR3 sequence: CSASIGTSGNEQFF. The CDR3 nucleotides read TGCAGTGCTAGTATCGGGACTAGCGGCAATGAGCAGTTCTTC.

This chain links TRBV5-1 with TRBJ2-5; tentative D call: TRBD2 (6 bases). The CDR3 totals 15 residues. The germline gives CDR1 SGHRS, CDR2 YFSETQ. The V end lost 4 bases, the J end lost 5 bases, and 18 bases lay between the germline ends. This chain's CDR3 is CASSGGTVVQETQYF. CDR3 DNA: TGCGCCAGCAGCGGGGGGACCGTAGTCCAGGAGACCCAGTACTTC.

This rearrangement joins TRBV30 to TRBJ1-2; D is perhaps TRBD1 (6 bases). Trimming removed 2 bases at V and 2 bases at J, with 9 bases between. Germline V gene sequence: CDR1 GTSNPN, CDR2 SVGIG (reference sequence). The CDR3 totals 13 residues. The CDR3 nucleotides read TGTGCCTGGAGTTGGGACAAAAACTATGGCTACACCTTC. Its translation is CAWSWDKNYGYTF.

In this sample, this clonotype turned up a few times. The chain employs TRBV9 and TRBJ2-3; TRBD2 aligns across 7 bases. In germline, CDR1 is SGDLS, CDR2 YYNGEE. The V gene end was trimmed by 4 bases and the J gene end by 5 bases; junction bases not matched to a gene: 10. CDR3 size: 15 residues. The CDR3 DNA follows: TGTGCCAGCAGCCTTTCGCGGGAGAGGGAAGATACGCAGTATTTT. This translates into CASSLSREREDTQYF.

J is TRBJ2-5 and V is TRBV15; D possibly uses TRBD1 or TRBD2 (6 bases each). The J call is doubtful: the DNA matches TRBJ2-7 better. This CDR3 has 14 residues. The germline V gene has CDR1 LNHNV and CDR2 YYDKDF (reference sequence). CDR3 loop: CATSRDRGRYEQYF. As DNA, the CDR3 is TGTGCCACCAGCAGAGATCGGGGGCGATACGAGCAGTACTTC.

This clonotype has a handful of counts. The chain couples TRBV7-9 to TRBJ2-7, with unresolved D. In germline, CDR1 is SEHNR, CDR2 FQNEAQ (reference sequence). This CDR3 comprises 13 residues. V was cut by 5 bases and J by 2 bases, with 10 bases left in between. CDR3 sequence: CASSPSPAYEQYF. Written as DNA, the CDR3 is TGTGCCAGCAGCCCCTCCCCAGCCTACGAGCAGTACTTC.

This clonotype has more than one count but fewer than ten. Since a much larger clone is just one base distant, this may be a read error. V gene TRBV20-1 combines with J gene TRBJ1-3, with TRBD1 matching over 9 bases. The CDR3 has 15 residues. Looked up from germline, CDR1 is DFQATT and CDR2 is SNEGSKA (reference sequence). The CDR3 protein is CSASDRGSSGNTTYF. The DNA for the CDR3 is TGCAGTGCTAGTGACAGGGGGAGCTCTGGAAACACCACATATTTT.

This clonotype was observed a handful of times. J is TRBJ2-2 and V is TRBV28; tentatively, D is TRBD1 (6 bases). Germline V lookup: CDR1 MDHEN, CDR2 SYDVKM. Trimming stripped 4 bases from V and 6 bases from J, with 9 bases between. The CDR3 has 13 residues. In DNA form, the CDR3 reads TGTGCCAGCAGTTCCAGGGGCCCCGGGGAGCTGTTTTTT. It codes for CASSSRGPGELFF. Full variable domain (remainder filled in from reference TRBV28 and TRBJ2-2): DVKVTQSSRYLVKRTGEKVFLECVQDMDHENMFWYRQDPGLGLRLIYFSYDVKMKEKGDIPEGYSVSREKKERFSLILESASTNQTSMYLCASSSRGPGELFFGEGSRLTVL.

Of note for this clonotype: A read error may produce the germline difference seen at one junction end. This rearrangement joins TRBV5-1 to TRBJ1-4; D perhaps matches TRBD1 (5 bases). Per germline, CDR1 SGHRS and CDR2 YFSETQ. This CDR3 has 12 amino acids. Here the CDR3 DNA reads TGCGCCAGCAGCTTGGAGCCGGGACCCCCCGTTTTT. Translated: CASSLEPGPPVF. The complete variable domain, with remaining parts taken from reference TRBV5-1 and TRBJ1-4, reads KAGVTQTPRYLIKTRGQQVTLSCSPISGHRSVSWYQQTPGQGLQFLFEYFSETQRNKGNFPGRFSGRQFSNSRSEMNVSTLELGDSALYLCASSLEPGPPVFGSGTQLSVL.

This clonotype was seen only a few times. A much larger clone lies one base from this, so it may be a read error. The chain recombines TRBV10-3 with TRBJ2-5; D is unclear. Looked up from germline, CDR1 is ENHRY and CDR2 is SYGVKD. Trimming stripped 3 bases from V and 7 bases from J, with 6 bases between. This CDR3 has 11 amino acids. The CDR3 coding sequence is TGTGCCATCAGTGACGTTGTGACCCAGTACTTC. Its translation is CAISDVVTQYF.

A word on this clonotype: The junction and the germline gene differ at one end; a read error may be behind it. This chain joins TRBV29-1 and TRBJ2-2, with D perhaps TRBD1 (6 bases). The CDR3 is made up of 15 amino acids. Germline CDR1 and CDR2: SQVTM and ANQGSEA. The CDR3 bases are TGCAGCGTCGAAGGGGAGACAGGCCTTACCGGGGAGCTGTTTTTT. It translates to CSVEGETGLTGELFF.

This chain's CDR3 is CASRGLEQYF. CDR3 coding DNA: TGTGCCAGCAGGGGTCTCGAGCAGTACTTC. This sequence joins TRBV2 and TRBJ2-7; D is ambiguous. The germline CDR1 and CDR2 sequences are SNHLY and FYNNEI. The CDR3 contains 10 residues. Trimming removed 6 bases at V and 6 bases at J, with 6 bases between.

This rearrangement joins TRBV7-2 to TRBJ1-4, with no clear D. Germline CDR1 SGHTA, CDR2 FQGNSA. The CDR3 runs 14 residues. Deletions cut 5 bases from V and 2 bases from J, with 9 bases between. For the CDR3, the DNA is TGTGCCAGCAGCCGAGGGTATACTAATGAAAAACTGTTTTTT. Its translation: CASSRGYTNEKLFF.

The chain has TRBV12-3 or TRBV12-4 and TRBJ2-5; possibly TRBD1 or TRBD2 for D (5 bases each). The CDR3 spans 14 residues. Trimming removed 7 bases from V and 7 bases from J, with 19 bases in between. CDR3 nucleotides: TGTGCCAGCAATCCGGGACGTACCGTTGGGACCCAGTACTTC. Its translation is CASNPGRTVGTQYF.

This clonotype came up many times. Written as DNA, the CDR3 is TGTGCCAGCAGTACTAGCGGGAGAACTCCATACGAGCAGTACTTC. Translation gives CASSTSGRTPYEQYF. V and J are TRBV12-3 or TRBV12-4 and TRBJ2-7; 11 nucleotides agree with TRBD2. Trimming cost V 5 bases and J 4 bases; bases outside gene matches: 7. The CDR3 runs 15 residues.

The rearrangement uses TRBV29-1 and TRBJ2-7, with 10 nucleotides matching TRBD2. The CDR3 runs to 15 residues. Trimming removed 1 base from V and 5 bases from J; junction bases left unmatched: 8. Germline CDR1 SQVTM, CDR2 ANQGSEA. The CDR3 loop reads CSVEGRTSGTDEQYF. In DNA, the CDR3 is TGCAGCGTTGAAGGTCGTACTAGCGGGACCGACGAGCAGTACTTC.

This clonotype appeared a few times. This chain links TRBV19 with TRBJ1-2, with unresolved D. CDR3 length equals 11 residues. The germline V gene encodes CDR1 LNHDA and CDR2 SQIVND (reference sequence). V was shortened by 9 bases and J by 7 bases, with 12 bases between the two germline ends. CDR3 DNA: TGTGCCAGCAGATGGAAGGCTGGCTACACCTTC. Translating it yields CASRWKAGYTF.

In its sample, this clonotype was seen a few times. The J gene is TRBJ1-1, the V gene TRBV5-1, with D perhaps TRBD1 (5 bases). Trimming cost V 4 bases and J 4 bases, with 14 bases left between them. Germline-derived CDR1 and CDR2 are SGHRS and YFSETQ. The CDR3 is 14 amino acids. The CDR3 coding sequence is TGCGCCAGCAGCAGGGACTACGGGAGCACTGAAGCTTTCTTT. Amino acid sequence: CASSRDYGSTEAFF.

The sample holds a few counts of this clonotype. The chain couples TRBV20-1 to TRBJ2-5; 8 bases fit TRBD2. J was trimmed by 7 bases and V by 5 bases; bases with no gene match: 9. Per the germline V gene, CDR1 is DFQATT and CDR2 is SNEGSKA (reference sequence). CDR3 length: 13 residues. CDR3 region: CSAPNPGGVTQYF. DNA for the CDR3: TGCAGTGCTCCAAATCCGGGAGGGGTGACCCAGTACTTC.

The table lists this clonotype with a few counts. V gene TRBV27 combines with J gene TRBJ2-7; TRBD2 matches 9 bases. The germline V gene has CDR1 MNHEY and CDR2 SMNVEV (reference sequence). This CDR3 contains 13 residues. Trimming took 8 bases from V and 4 from J; bases not matched to a gene: 6. The CDR3 DNA is TGTGCCAGCGGGGCTAGCGGGATATACGAGCAGTACTTC. Residues: CASGASGIYEQYF.

This CDR3 reads CASSVSSGSTDTQYF. In nucleotides, the CDR3 is TGTGCCAGCAGTGTGTCTAGCGGTAGCACAGATACGCAGTATTTT. This chain uses TRBV6-4 with TRBJ2-3; 7 nucleotides match TRBD2. Germline lookup yields CDR1 MRHNA and CDR2 SNTAGT. V lost 4 bases to trimming and J lost 0 bases; unmatched junction nucleotides: 4. The CDR3 spans 15 residues.

This clonotype has more than one count but fewer than ten. The chain carries TRBV25-1 and TRBJ2-5; TRBD2 matches 11 bases. The last part of the DNA fits TRBJ2-7 better; the J call may be wrong. Germline V gives CDR1 MGHDK, CDR2 SYGVNS. This CDR3 has 14 residues. This CDR3 is CASRTSGITYEQYF. The CDR3 region has the DNA TGTGCCAGCAGGACTAGCGGGATAACCTACGAGCAGTACTTC.